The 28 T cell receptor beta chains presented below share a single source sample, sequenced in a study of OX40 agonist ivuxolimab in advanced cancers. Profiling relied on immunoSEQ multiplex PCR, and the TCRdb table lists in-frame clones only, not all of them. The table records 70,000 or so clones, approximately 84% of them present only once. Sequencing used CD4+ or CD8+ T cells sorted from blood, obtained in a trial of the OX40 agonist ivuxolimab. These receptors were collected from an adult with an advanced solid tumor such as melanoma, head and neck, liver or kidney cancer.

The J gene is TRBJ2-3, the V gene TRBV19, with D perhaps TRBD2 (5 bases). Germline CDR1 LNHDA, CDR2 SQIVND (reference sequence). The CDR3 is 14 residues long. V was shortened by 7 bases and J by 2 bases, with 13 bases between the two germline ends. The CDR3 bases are TGTGCCAGTAAATCAGAGGGCCTCACAGATACGCAGTATTTT. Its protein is CASKSEGLTDTQYF.

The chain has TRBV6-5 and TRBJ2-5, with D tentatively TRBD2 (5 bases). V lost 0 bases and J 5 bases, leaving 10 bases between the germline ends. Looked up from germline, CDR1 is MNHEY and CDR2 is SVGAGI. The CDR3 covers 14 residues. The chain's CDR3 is CASSYSRAAETQYF. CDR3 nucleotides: TGTGCCAGCAGTTACTCGAGGGCCGCGGAGACCCAGTACTTC.

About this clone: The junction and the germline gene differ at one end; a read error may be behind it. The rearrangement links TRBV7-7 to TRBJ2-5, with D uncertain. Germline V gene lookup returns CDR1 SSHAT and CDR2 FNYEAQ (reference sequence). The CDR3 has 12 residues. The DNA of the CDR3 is TGTGCTAGCAGCTTAGCCGGCGGGACCCAGTACTTC. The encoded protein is CASSLAGGTQYF.

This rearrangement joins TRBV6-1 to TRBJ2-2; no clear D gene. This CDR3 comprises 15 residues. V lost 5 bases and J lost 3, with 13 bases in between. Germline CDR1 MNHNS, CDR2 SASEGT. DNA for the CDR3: TGTGCCAGCAGTTGGACCGCTTCGGACACCGGGGAGCTGTTTTTT. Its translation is CASSWTASDTGELFF.

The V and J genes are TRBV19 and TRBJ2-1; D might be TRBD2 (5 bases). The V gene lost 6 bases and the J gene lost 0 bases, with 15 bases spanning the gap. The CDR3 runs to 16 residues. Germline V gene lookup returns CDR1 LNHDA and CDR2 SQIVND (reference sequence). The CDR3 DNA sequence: TGTGCCAGTAGCCTTGGGTTAGCGCTCTCCTACAATGAGCAGTTCTTC. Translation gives CASSLGLALSYNEQFF.

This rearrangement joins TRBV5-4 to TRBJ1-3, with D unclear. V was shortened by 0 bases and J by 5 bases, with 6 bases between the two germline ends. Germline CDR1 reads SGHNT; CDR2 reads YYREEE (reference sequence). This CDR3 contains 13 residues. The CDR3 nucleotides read TGTGCCAGCAGCTTGGAAAGGAGAAACACCATATATTTT. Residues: CASSLERRNTIYF.

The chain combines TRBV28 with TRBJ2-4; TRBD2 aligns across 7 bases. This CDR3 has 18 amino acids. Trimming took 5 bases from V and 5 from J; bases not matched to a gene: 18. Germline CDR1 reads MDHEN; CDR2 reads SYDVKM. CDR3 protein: CASSPQIGRAHKENIQYF. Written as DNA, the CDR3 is TGTGCCAGCAGTCCACAAATAGGGAGGGCCCACAAAGAAAACATTCAGTACTTC. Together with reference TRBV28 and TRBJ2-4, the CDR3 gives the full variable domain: DVKVTQSSRYLVKRTGEKVFLECVQDMDHENMFWYRQDPGLGLRLIYFSYDVKMKEKGDIPEGYSVSREKKERFSLILESASTNQTSMYLCASSPQIGRAHKENIQYFGAGTRLSVL.

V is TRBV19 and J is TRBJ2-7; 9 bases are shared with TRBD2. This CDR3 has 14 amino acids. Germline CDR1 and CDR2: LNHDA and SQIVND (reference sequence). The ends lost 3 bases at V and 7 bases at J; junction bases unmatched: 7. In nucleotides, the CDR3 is TGTGCCAGTAGTATTGGACTAGCGCCGGGAGAGCAGTACTTC. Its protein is CASSIGLAPGEQYF.

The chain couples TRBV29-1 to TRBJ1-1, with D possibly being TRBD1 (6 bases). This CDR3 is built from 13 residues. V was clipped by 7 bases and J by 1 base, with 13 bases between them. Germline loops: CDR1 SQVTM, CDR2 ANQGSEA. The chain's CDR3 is CSAHTGTNTEAFF. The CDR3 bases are TGCAGCGCCCATACAGGGACGAACACTGAAGCTTTCTTT.

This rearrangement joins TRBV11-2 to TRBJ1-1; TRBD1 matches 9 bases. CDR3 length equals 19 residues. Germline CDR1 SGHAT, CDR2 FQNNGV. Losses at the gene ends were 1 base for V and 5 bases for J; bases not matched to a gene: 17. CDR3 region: CASSLGTRTGAIRGTEAFF. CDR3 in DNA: TGTGCCAGCAGCTTAGGGACCCGGACAGGGGCGATTCGTGGGACTGAAGCTTTCTTT.

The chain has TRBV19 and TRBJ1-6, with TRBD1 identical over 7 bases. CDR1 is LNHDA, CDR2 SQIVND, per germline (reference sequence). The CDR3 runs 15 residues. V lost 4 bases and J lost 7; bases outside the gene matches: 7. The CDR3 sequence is CASSTQGQRNSPLHF. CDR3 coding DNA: TGTGCCAGTAGTACACAGGGGCAGCGGAATTCACCCCTCCACTTT.

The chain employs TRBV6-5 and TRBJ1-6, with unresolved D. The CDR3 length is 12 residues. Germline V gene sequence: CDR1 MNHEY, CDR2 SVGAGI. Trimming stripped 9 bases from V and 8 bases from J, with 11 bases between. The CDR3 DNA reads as TGTGCCAGTCGAGGACGGTATTCACCCCTCCACTTT. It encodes CASRGRYSPLHF.

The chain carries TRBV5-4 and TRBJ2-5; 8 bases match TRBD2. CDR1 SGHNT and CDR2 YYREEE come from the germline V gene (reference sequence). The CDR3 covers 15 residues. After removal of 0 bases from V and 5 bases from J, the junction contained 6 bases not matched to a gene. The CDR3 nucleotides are TGTGCCAGCAGCTTGGCCGGGGGGGTCTGGGAGACCCAGTACTTC. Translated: CASSLAGGVWETQYF.

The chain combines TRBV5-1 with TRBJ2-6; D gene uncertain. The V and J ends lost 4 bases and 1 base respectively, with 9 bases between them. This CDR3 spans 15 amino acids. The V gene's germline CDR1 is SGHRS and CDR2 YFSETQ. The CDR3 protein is CASSPMASGANVLTF. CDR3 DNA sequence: TGCGCCAGCAGCCCTATGGCTTCTGGGGCCAACGTCCTGACTTTC.

The CDR3 DNA is TGTGCCAGCAGCTTTCGACTAGCGGGAAACACAGATACGCAGTATTTT. Translation gives CASSFRLAGNTDTQYF. The rearrangement links TRBV7-2 to TRBJ2-3; 11 nucleotides align to TRBD2. This CDR3 spans 16 amino acids. V lost 3 bases to trimming and J lost 2 bases; unmatched junction nucleotides: 4. Per germline, CDR1 SGHTA and CDR2 FQGNSA.

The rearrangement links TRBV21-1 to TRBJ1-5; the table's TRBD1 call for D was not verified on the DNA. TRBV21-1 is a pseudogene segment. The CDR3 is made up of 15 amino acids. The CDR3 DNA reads TGTGCCAGCAGCAAACCTGGCCAGGGAAGTCAGCCCCAGCATTTT. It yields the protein CASSKPGQGSQPQHF.

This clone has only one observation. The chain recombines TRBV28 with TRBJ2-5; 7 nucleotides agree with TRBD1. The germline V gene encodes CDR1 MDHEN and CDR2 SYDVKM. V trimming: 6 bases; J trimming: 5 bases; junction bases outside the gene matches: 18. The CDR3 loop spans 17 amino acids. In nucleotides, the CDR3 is TGTGCCAGCAGGGGGGACGGATTGACAGGGCGTAGGGAGACCCAGTACTTC. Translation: CASRGDGLTGRRETQYF.

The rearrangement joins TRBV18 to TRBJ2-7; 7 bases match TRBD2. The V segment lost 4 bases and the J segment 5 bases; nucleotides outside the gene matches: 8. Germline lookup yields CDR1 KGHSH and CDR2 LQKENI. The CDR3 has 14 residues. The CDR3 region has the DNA TGTGCCAGCTCACTCGGGAGGAGGGCCGACGAGCAGTACTTC. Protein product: CASSLGRRADEQYF.

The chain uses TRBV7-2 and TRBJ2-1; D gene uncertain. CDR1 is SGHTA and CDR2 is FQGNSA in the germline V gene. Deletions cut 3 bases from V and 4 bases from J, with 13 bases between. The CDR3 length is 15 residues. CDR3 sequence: CASSFLGQTYNEQFF. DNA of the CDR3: TGTGCCAGCAGCTTCCTCGGGCAGACATACAATGAGCAGTTCTTC.

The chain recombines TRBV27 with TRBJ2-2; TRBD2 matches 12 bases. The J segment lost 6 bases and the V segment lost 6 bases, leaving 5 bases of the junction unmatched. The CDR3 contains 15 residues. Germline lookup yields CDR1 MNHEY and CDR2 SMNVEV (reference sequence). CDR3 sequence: CASRPSGRAPGELFF. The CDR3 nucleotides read TGTGCCAGCAGGCCTAGCGGGAGGGCCCCCGGGGAGCTGTTTTTT.

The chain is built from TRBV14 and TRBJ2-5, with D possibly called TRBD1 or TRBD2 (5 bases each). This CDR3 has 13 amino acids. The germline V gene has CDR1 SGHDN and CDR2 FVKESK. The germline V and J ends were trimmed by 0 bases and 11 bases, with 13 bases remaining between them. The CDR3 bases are TGTGCCAGCAGCCAAGATTTCCGGGGCGAACAGTACTTC. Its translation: CASSQDFRGEQYF.

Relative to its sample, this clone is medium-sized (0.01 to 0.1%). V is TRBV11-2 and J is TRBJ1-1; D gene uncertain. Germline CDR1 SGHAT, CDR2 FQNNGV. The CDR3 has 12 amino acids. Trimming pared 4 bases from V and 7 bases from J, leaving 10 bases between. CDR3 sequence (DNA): TGTGCCAGCAGCTCCCCCACGGATGAAGCTTTCTTT. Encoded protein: CASSSPTDEAFF.

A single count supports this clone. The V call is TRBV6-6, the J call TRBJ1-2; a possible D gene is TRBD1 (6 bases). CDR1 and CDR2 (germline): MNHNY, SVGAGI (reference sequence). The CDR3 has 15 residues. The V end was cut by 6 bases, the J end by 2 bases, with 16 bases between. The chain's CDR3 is CASSQIATGNYGYTF. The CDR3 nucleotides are TGTGCCAGCAGCCAGATTGCGACAGGAAACTATGGCTACACCTTC.

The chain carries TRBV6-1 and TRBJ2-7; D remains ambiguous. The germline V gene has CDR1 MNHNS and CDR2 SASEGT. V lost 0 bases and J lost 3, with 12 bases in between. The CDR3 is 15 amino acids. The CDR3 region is CASSEAWTPNYEQYF. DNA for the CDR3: TGTGCCAGCAGTGAAGCGTGGACCCCCAACTACGAGCAGTACTTC.

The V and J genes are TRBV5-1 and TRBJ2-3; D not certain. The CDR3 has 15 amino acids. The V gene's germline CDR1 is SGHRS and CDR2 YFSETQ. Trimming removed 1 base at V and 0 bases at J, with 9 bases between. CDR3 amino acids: CASSLLADSTDTQYF. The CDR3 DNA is TGCGCCAGCAGCTTGCTGGCCGACAGCACAGATACGCAGTATTTT. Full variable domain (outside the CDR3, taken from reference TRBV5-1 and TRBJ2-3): KAGVTQTPRYLIKTRGQQVTLSCSPISGHRSVSWYQQTPGQGLQFLFEYFSETQRNKGNFPGRFSGRQFSNSRSEMNVSTLELGDSALYLCASSLLADSTDTQYFGPGTRLTVL.

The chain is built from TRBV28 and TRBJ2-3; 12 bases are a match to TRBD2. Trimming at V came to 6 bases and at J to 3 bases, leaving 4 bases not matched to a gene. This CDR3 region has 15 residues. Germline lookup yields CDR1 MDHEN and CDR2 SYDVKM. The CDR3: CASSPTSGSTDTQYF. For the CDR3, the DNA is TGTGCCAGCAGCCCGACTAGCGGGAGTACAGATACGCAGTATTTT.

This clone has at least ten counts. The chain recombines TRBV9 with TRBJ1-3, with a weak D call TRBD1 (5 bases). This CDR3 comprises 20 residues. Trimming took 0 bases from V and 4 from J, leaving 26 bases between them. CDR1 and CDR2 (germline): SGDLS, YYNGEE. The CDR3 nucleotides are TGTGCCAGCAGCGTAGGAATTGCGGGAAGGACAAGGGAAACGGGAAACACCATATATTTT. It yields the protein CASSVGIAGRTRETGNTIYF.

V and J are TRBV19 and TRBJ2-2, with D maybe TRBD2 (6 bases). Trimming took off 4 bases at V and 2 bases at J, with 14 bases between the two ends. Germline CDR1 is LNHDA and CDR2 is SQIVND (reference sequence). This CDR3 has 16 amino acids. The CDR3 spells CASSNGVAENTGELFF. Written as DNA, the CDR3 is TGTGCCAGTAGTAATGGGGTAGCGGAAAACACCGGGGAGCTGTTTTTT. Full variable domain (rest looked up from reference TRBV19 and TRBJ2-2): DGGITQSPKYLFRKEGQNVTLSCEQNLNHDAMYWYRQDPGQGLRLIYYSQIVNDFQKGDIAEGYSVSREKKESFPLTVTSAQKNPTAFYLCASSNGVAENTGELFFGEGSRLTVL.